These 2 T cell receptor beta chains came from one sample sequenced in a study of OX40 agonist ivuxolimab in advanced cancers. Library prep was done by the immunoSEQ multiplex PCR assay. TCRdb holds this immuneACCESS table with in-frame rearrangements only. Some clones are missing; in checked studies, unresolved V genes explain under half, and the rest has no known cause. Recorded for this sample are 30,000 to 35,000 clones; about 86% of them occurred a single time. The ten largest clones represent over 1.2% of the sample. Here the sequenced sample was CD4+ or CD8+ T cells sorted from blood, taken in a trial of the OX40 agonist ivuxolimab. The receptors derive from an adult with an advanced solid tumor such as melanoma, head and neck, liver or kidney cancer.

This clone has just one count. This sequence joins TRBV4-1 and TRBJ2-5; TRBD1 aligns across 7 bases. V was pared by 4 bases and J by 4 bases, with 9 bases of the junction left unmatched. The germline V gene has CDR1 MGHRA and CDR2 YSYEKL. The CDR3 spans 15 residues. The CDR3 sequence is CASSPEQGYRETQYF. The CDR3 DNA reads TGCGCCAGCAGCCCCGAACAGGGGTATAGAGAGACCCAGTACTTC.

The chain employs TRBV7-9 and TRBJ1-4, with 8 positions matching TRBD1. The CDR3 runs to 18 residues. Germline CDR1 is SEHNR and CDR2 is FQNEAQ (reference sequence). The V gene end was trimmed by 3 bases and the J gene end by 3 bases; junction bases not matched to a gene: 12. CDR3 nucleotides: TGTGCCAGCAGCTTCCTAACGGGCAGGGGGCCTTCTAATGAAAAACTGTTTTTT. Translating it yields CASSFLTGRGPSNEKLFF.